The T cell receptor beta chain under discussion was sequenced for a study of early T cells in non-severe SARS-CoV-2 infection. Study-level points and caveats: VDJdb-based annotation leaned toward anti-spike CD8 responses and missed private and CD4 specificities.

This clonotype was counted at least ten times. What it binds is unknown. V lost 0 bases to trimming and J lost 4 bases, with 13 bases between them. The CDR3 extends over 15 amino acids. CDR1 is SGHDT and CDR2 is YYEEEE in the germline V gene. TCRdb passed the 5' RACE reads through MiXCR, listing each CDR3 protein once. Of 25,000 to 30,000 distinct CDR3 sequences in the sample, 5.3% were seen once. This receptor was taken from an adult who was a healthcare worker with PCR-confirmed SARS-CoV-2 infection or an uninfected control (not recorded which). The sequenced sample consisted of whole blood. The rearrangement uses TRBV5-6 and TRBJ2-5, with a weak D call TRBD1 (6 bases). The CDR3 region has the DNA TGTGCCAGCAGCTTGGGGGGACACCGTCGAGAGACCCAGTACTTC. Amino acid sequence: CASSLGGHRRETQYF.